These T cell receptor beta chains were read from a single sample in a study of cytotoxic CD8 clonotypes in ibrutinib-treated CLL. Generated by immunoSEQ multiplex PCR, the TCRdb table keeps only in-frame clones and is missing some. The sample yields around 200,000 clones, approximately 79% seen once. Sequencing was performed on PBMCs, taken after 12 months of ibrutinib treatment. The receptors here all came from a human donor with chronic lymphocytic leukemia. Each CDR3 is given with its conserved first and last residue. A D gene is named only where the DNA matches it firmly. Clone size is stated in some rows and not others, as once, few, many or a class when expanded.

CDR3nt: TGCGCCAGCAGCTTCGATCCGGGTGCCCCCTTTGGCTACACCTTC
CDR3aa: CASSFDPGAPFGYTF
abundance: .
d_gene: .
v_gene: TRBV5-1
j_gene: TRBJ1-2

CDR3nt: TGTGCCAGTAGCCCATGGGACTCTGGGGCCAACGTCCTGACTTTC
CDR3aa: CASSPWDSGANVLTF
abundance: once
d_gene: .
v_gene: TRBV19
j_gene: TRBJ2-6

CDR3nt: TGTGCCAGCAGCTTATTCGGTGGGAGGCAGAAACCCTTC
CDR3aa: CASSLFGGRQKPF
abundance: .
d_gene: .
v_gene: TRBV11-2
j_gene: TRBJ1-2

CDR3nt: TGTGCCAGCAGTGAAGCGTGGTCCAATGAGCAGTTCTTC
CDR3aa: CASSEAWSNEQFF
abundance: .
d_gene: .
v_gene: TRBV6-1
j_gene: TRBJ2-1

CDR3nt: TGTGCCAGCAGTGTTCTCGGGAACACTGAAGCTTTCTTT
CDR3aa: CASSVLGNTEAFF
abundance: .
d_gene: .
v_gene: TRBV2
j_gene: TRBJ1-1

CDR3nt: TGCGCCAGCAGCCGAGGCGGGGACGCGACCTTATATGGCTACACCTTC
CDR3aa: CASSRGGDATLYGYTF
abundance: .
d_gene: .
v_gene: TRBV4-1
j_gene: TRBJ1-2

CDR3nt: TGTGCCAGCATGACAGGGTGGGAGAACACTGAAGCTTTCTTT
CDR3aa: CASMTGWENTEAFF
abundance: many
d_gene: TRBD1
v_gene: TRBV19
j_gene: TRBJ1-1

CDR3nt: TGTGCCAGCAGCTTGCGGGGGCGCCGGTACGAGCAGTACTTC
CDR3aa: CASSLRGRRYEQYF
abundance: .
d_gene: .
v_gene: TRBV5-4
j_gene: TRBJ2-7

CDR3nt: TGTGCCAGCTCACCAGGGCTCAGCGACAGGGCCTTTATGGAGACCCAGTACTTC
CDR3aa: CASSPGLSDRAFMETQYF
abundance: once
d_gene: TRBD1
v_gene: TRBV18
j_gene: TRBJ2-5

CDR3nt: TGTGCCAGAAAGGGGTCGGGGGTAGGATCACCCCTCCACTTT
CDR3aa: CARKGSGVGSPLHF
abundance: .
d_gene: .
v_gene: TRBV19
j_gene: TRBJ1-6

CDR3nt: TGTGCCAGCAGCTCCCTACTCCACTTGGGGACTCTTTACAATGAGCAGTTCTTC
CDR3aa: CASSSLLHLGTLYNEQFF
abundance: .
d_gene: .
v_gene: TRBV7-9
j_gene: TRBJ2-1

CDR3nt: TGTGCCAGCAGCTACGGGACAGAAGAGCAGTACTTC
CDR3aa: CASSYGTEEQYF
abundance: once
d_gene: TRBD1
v_gene: TRBV5-6
j_gene: TRBJ2-7

CDR3nt: TGTGCCAGCAGTTTAGGGGGAGGCAAAAACATTCAGTACTTC
CDR3aa: CASSLGGGKNIQYF
abundance: .
d_gene: .
v_gene: TRBV27
j_gene: TRBJ2-4

CDR3nt: TGTGCCAGCAGTGATCCTGGACAGGGGGTCTCCGAGCAGTACTTC
CDR3aa: CASSDPGQGVSEQYF
abundance: .
d_gene: TRBD1
v_gene: TRBV25-1
j_gene: TRBJ2-7

CDR3nt: TGTGCCAGCACCCGGGGGGGCGCGAGTGGCTACACCTTC
CDR3aa: CASTRGGASGYTF
abundance: .
d_gene: .
v_gene: TRBV6-5
j_gene: TRBJ1-2

CDR3nt: TGTGCCAGCTCCGCCCAGGCTTACGAGCAGTACTTC
CDR3aa: CASSAQAYEQYF
abundance: .
d_gene: .
v_gene: TRBV18
j_gene: TRBJ2-7

CDR3nt: TGCGCCAGCAGCTTCAACGGACAGGGCTACGAGCAGTACTTC
CDR3aa: CASSFNGQGYEQYF
abundance: .
d_gene: TRBD1
v_gene: TRBV5-1
j_gene: TRBJ2-7

CDR3nt: TGCGCCAGCAGCTTGGTTAACAATGAGCAGTTCTTC
CDR3aa: CASSLVNNEQFF
abundance: .
d_gene: .
v_gene: TRBV5-1
j_gene: TRBJ2-1

CDR3nt: TGTGCCAGCAGTTTAGGGGACGCCTCCTACGAGCAGTACTTC
CDR3aa: CASSLGDASYEQYF
abundance: .
d_gene: .
v_gene: TRBV27
j_gene: TRBJ2-7

CDR3nt: TGCGCCAGCAGCTTAGGGACAGGGAAGGGAAATGAGCAGTTCTTC
CDR3aa: CASSLGTGKGNEQFF
abundance: .
d_gene: TRBD1
v_gene: TRBV5-1
j_gene: TRBJ2-1

CDR3nt: TGTGCCAGCAGCTCGGGACAGAACACCGGGGAGCTGTTTTTT
CDR3aa: CASSSGQNTGELFF
abundance: few
d_gene: .
v_gene: TRBV7-3
j_gene: TRBJ2-2

CDR3nt: TGTGCCAGCAGCCCTAAAGGGTCCTACGAGCAGTACTTC
CDR3aa: CASSPKGSYEQYF
abundance: .
d_gene: .
v_gene: TRBV7-9
j_gene: TRBJ2-7

CDR3nt: TGTGCCAGCAGCCAAGAAGCGGATTTAGCGGGAGCGTACCACGAGCAGTACTTC
CDR3aa: CASSQEADLAGAYHEQYF
abundance: once
d_gene: TRBD2
v_gene: TRBV4-2
j_gene: TRBJ2-7